The T cell receptor beta chain described here comes from a study of blood T cells in healthy people across ages. V gave up 0 bases and J gave up 7 bases, with 12 bases separating them. This CDR3 region has 14 residues. Looked up from germline, CDR1 is DFQATT and CDR2 is SNEGSKA (reference sequence). Each sample gave at least 6.5 million isolated PBMCs. The sample holds a few counts of this clonotype. Sample-barcoded 5' priming and a J-beta primer mix drove a second PCR of 7 to 11 cycles. TCRdb re-called the 5' RACE reads with MiXCR, one entry per CDR3 protein. The table has roughly 800,000 distinct CDR3 sequences, roughly 35% seen once.

Material for sequencing was blood. V usage is TRBV20-1 and J usage is TRBJ1-4; D perhaps matches TRBD1 (5 bases). The clonotype was recovered from a man younger than 35 in good health. CDR3 in amino acids: CSARDRGQAEKLFF. DNA for the CDR3: TGCAGTGCTAGAGATCGGGGCCAGGCTGAAAAACTGTTTTTT.